These 17 T cell receptor beta chains originate from one sample sequenced in a study of regulatory T cells in long-lasting Graves disease. Both iRepertoire HTBI primers and Arm-PCR of CDR3 regions were used to build the TCR beta libraries. TCRdb re-called the multiplex PCR reads through MiXCR, storing one row per CDR3 protein. Found here are 550,000 to 650,000 distinct CDR3 sequences, about 16% of them singletons; the top ten hold 9.5% to 15%. As to time point: newly diagnosed GD, antithyroid drugs for less than 3 months. Generation of the TCR library employed RNA extracted from PBMCs. This sample was also put to use in a study of T cells in Graves' hyperthyroidism and ophthalmopathy.

This specimen consisted of peripheral blood mononuclear cells (PBMCs), obtained at new diagnosis, from a patient treated with antithyroid drugs. These receptors came from a man aged 18 to 29 with Graves disease.

This chain links TRBV2 with TRBJ2-7, with D hard to call. Trimming took off 6 bases at V and 4 bases at J, with 13 bases between the two ends. Germline lookup yields CDR1 SNHLY and CDR2 FYNNEI. The CDR3 length is 13 residues. CDR3 residues: CASRGDNKYEQYF. CDR3 bases: TGTGCCAGCAGGGGTGACAATAAGTACGAGCAGTACTTC.

V and J are TRBV29-1 and TRBJ2-2; TRBD2 matches at 14 bases. CDR3 length: 13 residues. J lost 7 bases, V lost 7 bases, and 2 bases had no gene match. Germline V gene data show CDR1 as SQVTM and CDR2 as ANQGSEA. DNA of the CDR3: TGCAGCGGTGGACTAGCGGGAGGCGGGGAGCTGTTTTTT. Residues: CSGGLAGGGELFF.

V is TRBV2 and J is TRBJ2-7, with unresolved D. This CDR3 region has 11 residues. V gave up 2 bases and J gave up 5 bases, with 4 bases separating them. Germline lookup yields CDR1 SNHLY and CDR2 FYNNEI. Here the CDR3 reads CASSEMNEQYF. CDR3 bases: TGTGCCAGCAGTGAAATGAACGAGCAGTACTTC. Full variable domain (remainder filled in from reference TRBV2 and TRBJ2-7): EPEVTQTPSHQVTQMGQEVILRCVPISNHLYFYWYRQILGQKVEFLVSFYNNEISEKSEIFDDQFSVERPDGSNFTLKIRSTKLEDSAMYFCASSEMNEQYFGPGTRLTVT.

This clonotype was recorded a few times. The J gene is TRBJ2-7, the V gene TRBV6-4; 13 nucleotides match TRBD2. The trim removed 4 bases at V and 6 bases at J, leaving 6 bases unmatched. The CDR3 is made up of 15 amino acids. Germline V gives CDR1 MRHNA, CDR2 SNTAGT. In DNA form, the CDR3 reads TGTGCCAGCAGTGGGCAGGGACTAGCGGGATCCGAGCAGTACTTC. Residues: CASSGQGLAGSEQYF.

This clonotype has more than one count but fewer than ten. The J gene is TRBJ2-2, the V gene TRBV19; D is unresolved. CDR1 and CDR2 (germline): LNHDA, SQIVND (reference sequence). V lost 0 bases and J lost 10, with 12 bases in between. CDR3 size: 14 residues. The CDR3 region has the DNA TGTGCCAGTAGTATAGATCGTTGGGGAAAGGAGCTGTTTTTT. Translation: CASSIDRWGKELFF.

This clonotype was seen many times. The chain joins TRBV12-3 or TRBV12-4 to TRBJ2-7; the match to TRBD1 covers 9 bases. The ends lost 0 bases at V and 4 bases at J; junction bases unmatched: 10. The CDR3 has 17 amino acids. In nucleotides, the CDR3 is TGTGCCAGCAGTTTAGCGATCCCGGGACAGGGAGGGTACGAGCAGTACTTC. It specifies CASSLAIPGQGGYEQYF.

This clonotype was picked up many times. DNA for the CDR3: TGTGCCAGCAGCCCTCGCGTAACTACAGGGGGCAGGGGCTACACCTTC. It is translated as CASSPRVTTGGRGYTF. This rearrangement joins TRBV11-2 to TRBJ1-2; 9 nucleotides agree with TRBD1. Germline V lookup: CDR1 SGHAT, CDR2 FQNNGV. The V and J ends lost 5 bases and 8 bases, in that order; junction bases with no gene match: 15. CDR3 length: 16 residues.

This clonotype was detected ten times or more. The chain recombines TRBV20-1 with TRBJ2-1; tentatively, D is TRBD2 (5 bases). The CDR3 length is 13 residues. Germline lookup yields CDR1 DFQATT and CDR2 SNEGSKA (reference sequence). V lost 2 bases to trimming and J lost 5 bases, with 10 bases between them. CDR3 coding DNA: TGCAGTGCTAGACCTTTGGGAGACAATGAGCAGTTCTTC. Protein product: CSARPLGDNEQFF.

This clonotype was found many times. The rearrangement links TRBV15 to TRBJ2-7; 8 bases fit TRBD1. The CDR3 contains 15 residues. CDR1 is LNHNV, CDR2 YYDKDF, per germline (reference sequence). Trimming cost V 5 bases and J 3 bases; bases outside gene matches: 9. The CDR3 region has the DNA TGTGCCACCAGCTCACCGGGACAGGCCATCTACGAGCAGTACTTC. This codes for CATSSPGQAIYEQYF.

The chain has TRBV6-1 and TRBJ2-7, with 9 bases identical to TRBD1. Germline CDR1 and CDR2: MNHNS and SASEGT. The V gene end was trimmed by 7 bases and the J gene end by 6 bases; junction bases not matched to a gene: 10. The length of the CDR3 is 14 residues. The CDR3 protein is CASTGGQGRREQYF. Written as DNA, the CDR3 is TGTGCCAGCACCGGAGGACAGGGGCGGCGCGAGCAGTACTTC.

This clonotype has more than one count but fewer than ten. The DNA of the CDR3 is TGTGCCAGCAGCCAGAGGGGGGGCGACGAGCAGTACTTC. Translated, it gives CASSQRGGDEQYF. The J gene is TRBJ2-7, the V gene TRBV3-1; D might be TRBD2 (7 bases). Trimming shortened V by 3 bases and J by 5 bases, and 11 bases separated the two germline ends. Germline V CDR1 and CDR2: LGHDT, YNNKEL (reference sequence). The CDR3 length is 13 residues.

The chain is built from TRBV30 and TRBJ2-2, with 9 positions matching TRBD1. The CDR3 totals 16 residues. Germline values: CDR1 GTSNPN, CDR2 SVGIG (reference sequence). The V gene end was trimmed by 0 bases and the J gene end by 5 bases; junction bases not matched to a gene: 7. The CDR3 bases are TGTGCCTGGAGTGTACTACAGGGGGCGCCTACCGGGGAGCTGTTTTTT. Translating it yields CAWSVLQGAPTGELFF.

This clonotype was counted ten times or more. V is TRBV11-2 and J is TRBJ2-1, with no clear D. The V gene lost 4 bases and the J gene lost 0 bases, with 13 bases spanning the gap. Germline-derived CDR1 and CDR2 are SGHAT and FQNNGV. The CDR3 extends over 16 amino acids. CDR3 nucleotide sequence: TGTGCCAGCAGCTCGAGAGAGGCCATCTCCTACAATGAGCAGTTCTTC. Translation: CASSSREAISYNEQFF.

Notes on this clonotype: A much larger clone lies a single base off, so this may be a read error. J is TRBJ2-1 and V is TRBV2; 13 bases are a match to TRBD2. CDR1 is SNHLY, CDR2 FYNNEI, per germline. The J segment lost 11 bases and the V segment lost 8 bases, leaving 9 bases of the junction unmatched. The CDR3 extends over 14 amino acids. The CDR3 DNA reads TGTGCCAGCTCTAGGTCCGGGACTAGCGGGAAGCAGTTCTTC. Protein sequence: CASSRSGTSGKQFF. The full variable domain, rest sourced from reference TRBV2 and TRBJ2-1, is EPEVTQTPSHQVTQMGQEVILRCVPISNHLYFYWYRQILGQKVEFLVSFYNNEISEKSEIFDDQFSVERPDGSNFTLKIRSTKLEDSAMYFCASSRSGTSGKQFFGPGTRLTVL.

This clonotype was detected a few times. V usage is TRBV12-3 or TRBV12-4 and J usage is TRBJ2-2; D remains unclear. Trimming shortened V by 2 bases and J by 6 bases, and 10 bases separated the two germline ends. CDR3 length: 14 amino acids. CDR3 nucleotides: TGTGCCAGCAGTTTAATTCCGGGTGCCGGGGAGCTGTTTTTT. It encodes CASSLIPGAGELFF.

This clonotype was seen a few times. The chain combines TRBV19 with TRBJ1-5; no definite D call. CDR1 and CDR2 (germline): LNHDA, SQIVND (reference sequence). The CDR3 spans 13 residues. V dropped 7 bases and J dropped 4 bases, with 11 bases sitting between them. In DNA form, the CDR3 reads TGTGCCAGTACCCACCTCGGGAATCAGCCCCAGCATTTT. The encoded protein is CASTHLGNQPQHF.

This clonotype was seen more than once but under ten times. This chain links TRBV7-9 with TRBJ2-1, with 7 bases fitting TRBD1. J was trimmed by 4 bases and V by 2 bases; bases with no gene match: 8. The CDR3 spans 16 residues. Germline lookup yields CDR1 SEHNR and CDR2 FQNEAQ (reference sequence). The CDR3: CASSLRGQGEYNEQFF. The CDR3 bases are TGTGCCAGCAGCTTAAGGGGTCAGGGGGAGTACAATGAGCAGTTCTTC.